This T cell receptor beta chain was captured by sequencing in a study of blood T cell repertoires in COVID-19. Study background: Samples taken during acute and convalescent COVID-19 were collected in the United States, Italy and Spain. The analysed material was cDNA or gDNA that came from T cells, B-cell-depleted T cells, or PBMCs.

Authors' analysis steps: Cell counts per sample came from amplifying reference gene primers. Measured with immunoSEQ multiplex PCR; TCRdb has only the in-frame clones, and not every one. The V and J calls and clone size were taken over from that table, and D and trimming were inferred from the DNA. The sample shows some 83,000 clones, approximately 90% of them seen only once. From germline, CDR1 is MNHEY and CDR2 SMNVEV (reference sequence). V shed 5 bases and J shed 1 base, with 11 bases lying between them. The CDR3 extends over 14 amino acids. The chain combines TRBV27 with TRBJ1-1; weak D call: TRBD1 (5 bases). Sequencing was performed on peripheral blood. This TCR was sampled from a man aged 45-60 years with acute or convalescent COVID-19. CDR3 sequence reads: CASSANTGNTEAFF. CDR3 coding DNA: TGTGCCAGCAGTGCAAACACAGGGAACACTGAAGCTTTCTTT.